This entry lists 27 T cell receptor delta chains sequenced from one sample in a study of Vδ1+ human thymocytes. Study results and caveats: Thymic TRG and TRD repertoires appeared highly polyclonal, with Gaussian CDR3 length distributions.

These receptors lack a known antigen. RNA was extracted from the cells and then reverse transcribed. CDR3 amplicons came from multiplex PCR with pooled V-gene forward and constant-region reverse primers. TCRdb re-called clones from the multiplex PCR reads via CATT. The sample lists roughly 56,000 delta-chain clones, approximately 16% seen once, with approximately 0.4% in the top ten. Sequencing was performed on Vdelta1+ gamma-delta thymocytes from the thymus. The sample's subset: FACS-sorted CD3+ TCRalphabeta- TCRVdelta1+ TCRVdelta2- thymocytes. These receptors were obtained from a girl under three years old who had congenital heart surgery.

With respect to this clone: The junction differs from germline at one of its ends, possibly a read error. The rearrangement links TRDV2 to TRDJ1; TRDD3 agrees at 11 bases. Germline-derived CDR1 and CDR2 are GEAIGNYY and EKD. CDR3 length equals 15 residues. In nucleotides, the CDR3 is TGTGCCTGTGACACGACTGGGGGATATCCCGATGAACTCATCTTT. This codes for CACDTTGGYPDELIF.

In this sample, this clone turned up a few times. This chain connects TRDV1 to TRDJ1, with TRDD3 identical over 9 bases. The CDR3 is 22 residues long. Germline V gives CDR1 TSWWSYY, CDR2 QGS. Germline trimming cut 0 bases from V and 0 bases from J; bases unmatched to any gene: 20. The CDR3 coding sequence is TGTGCTCTTGGGGAACTAGGGGGTCCTGAGATCCTACTGGGGGACGACACCGATAAACTCATCTTT. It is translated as CALGELGGPEILLGDDTDKLIF.

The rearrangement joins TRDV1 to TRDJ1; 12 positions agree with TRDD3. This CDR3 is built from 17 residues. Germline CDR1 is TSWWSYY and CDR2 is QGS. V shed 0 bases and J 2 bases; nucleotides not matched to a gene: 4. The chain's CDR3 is CALGELIWGIRTDKLIF. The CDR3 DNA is TGTGCTCTTGGGGAACTAATCTGGGGGATACGGACCGATAAACTCATCTTT.

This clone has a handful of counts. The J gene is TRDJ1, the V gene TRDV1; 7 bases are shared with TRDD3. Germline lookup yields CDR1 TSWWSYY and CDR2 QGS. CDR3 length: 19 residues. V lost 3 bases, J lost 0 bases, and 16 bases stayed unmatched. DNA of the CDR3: TGTGCTCTTGGGGAGGCACTACGGTACTGGGGTCGACACACCGATAAACTCATCTTT. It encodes CALGEALRYWGRHTDKLIF.

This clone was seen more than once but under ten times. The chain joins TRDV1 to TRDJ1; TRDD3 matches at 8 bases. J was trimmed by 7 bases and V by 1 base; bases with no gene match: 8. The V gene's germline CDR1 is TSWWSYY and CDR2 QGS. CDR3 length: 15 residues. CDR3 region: CALGEPPWGTFKLIF. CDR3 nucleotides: TGTGCTCTTGGGGAACCGCCCTGGGGGACCTTTAAACTCATCTTT.

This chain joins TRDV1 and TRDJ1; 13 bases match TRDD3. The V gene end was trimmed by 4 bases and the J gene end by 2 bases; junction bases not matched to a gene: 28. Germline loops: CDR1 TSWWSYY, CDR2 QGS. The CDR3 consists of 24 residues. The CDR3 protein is CALGVIKPDYENWGIRSLTDKLIF. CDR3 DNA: TGTGCTCTTGGGGTGATAAAACCCGACTACGAGAACTGGGGGATACGTTCCCTTACCGATAAACTCATCTTT.

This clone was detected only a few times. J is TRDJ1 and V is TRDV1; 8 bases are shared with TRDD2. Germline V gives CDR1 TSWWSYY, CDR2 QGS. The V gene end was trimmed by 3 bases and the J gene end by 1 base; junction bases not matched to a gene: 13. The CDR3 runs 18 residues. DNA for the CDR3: TGTGCTCTTGGGGAGTTCTTCCTACAGGGGACGGCCACCGATAAACTCATCTTT. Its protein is CALGEFFLQGTATDKLIF.

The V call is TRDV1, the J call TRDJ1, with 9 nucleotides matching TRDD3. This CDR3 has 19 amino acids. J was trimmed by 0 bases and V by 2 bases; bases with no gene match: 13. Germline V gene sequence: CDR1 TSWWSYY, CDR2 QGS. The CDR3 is CALGEYSHWGTPYTDKLIF. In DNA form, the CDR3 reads TGTGCTCTTGGGGAATATTCCCACTGGGGGACCCCCTACACCGATAAACTCATCTTT.

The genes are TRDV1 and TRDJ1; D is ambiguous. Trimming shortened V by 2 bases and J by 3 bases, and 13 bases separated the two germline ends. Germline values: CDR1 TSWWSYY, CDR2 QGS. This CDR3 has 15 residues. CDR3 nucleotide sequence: TGTGCTCTTGGGGAATTTCCCACTCGGGCCGATAAACTCATCTTT. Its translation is CALGEFPTRADKLIF.

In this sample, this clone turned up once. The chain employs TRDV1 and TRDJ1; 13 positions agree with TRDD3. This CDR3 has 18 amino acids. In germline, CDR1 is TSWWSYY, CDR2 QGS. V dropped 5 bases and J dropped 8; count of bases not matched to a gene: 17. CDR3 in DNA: TGTGCTCTTGGGTCCCGGCGGGTCCTACTGGGGGATACGGGGAAACTCATCTTT. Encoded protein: CALGSRRVLLGDTGKLIF.

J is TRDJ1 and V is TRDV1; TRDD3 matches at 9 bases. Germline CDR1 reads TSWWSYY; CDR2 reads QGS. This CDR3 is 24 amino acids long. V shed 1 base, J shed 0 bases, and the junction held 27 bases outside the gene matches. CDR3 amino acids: CALGERKEFLLTGGPTHYTDKLIF. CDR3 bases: TGTGCTCTTGGGGAACGCAAAGAATTCCTACTCACTGGGGGACCGACACACTACACCGATAAACTCATCTTT.

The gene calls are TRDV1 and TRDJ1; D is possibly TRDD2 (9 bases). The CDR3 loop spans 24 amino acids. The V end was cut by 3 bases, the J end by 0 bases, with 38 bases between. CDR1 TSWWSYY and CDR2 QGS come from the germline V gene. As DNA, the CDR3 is TGTGCTCTTGGGGACCTTCCTACAATAACTGGGGGTGGGTTCAAAACCTTGTACACCGATAAACTCATCTTT. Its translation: CALGDLPTITGGGFKTLYTDKLIF.

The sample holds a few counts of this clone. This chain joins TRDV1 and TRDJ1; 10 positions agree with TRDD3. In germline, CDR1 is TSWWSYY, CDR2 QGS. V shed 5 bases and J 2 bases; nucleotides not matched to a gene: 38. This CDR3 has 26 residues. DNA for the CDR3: TGTGCTCTTGGGACCCCCCTTCCTTTCACGCGAGGGGGATACGCGGAGTCGGCACTCGGGACCGATAAACTCATCTTT. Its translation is CALGTPLPFTRGGYAESALGTDKLIF.

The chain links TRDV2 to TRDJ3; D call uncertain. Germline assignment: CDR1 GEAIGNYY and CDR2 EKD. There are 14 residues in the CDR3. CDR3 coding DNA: TGTGCTCTAGTTAGCTCCTGGGACACCCGACAGATGTTTTTC. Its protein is CALVSSWDTRQMFF.

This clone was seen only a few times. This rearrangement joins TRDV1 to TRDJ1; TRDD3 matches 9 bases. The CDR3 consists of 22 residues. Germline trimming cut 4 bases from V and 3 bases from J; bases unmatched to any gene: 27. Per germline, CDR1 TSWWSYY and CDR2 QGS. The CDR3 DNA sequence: TGTGCTCTTGGGGCCCTACCTTCCCCAGGTCGCTACCCACTGGGGGACCCCGATAAACTCATCTTT. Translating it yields CALGALPSPGRYPLGDPDKLIF.

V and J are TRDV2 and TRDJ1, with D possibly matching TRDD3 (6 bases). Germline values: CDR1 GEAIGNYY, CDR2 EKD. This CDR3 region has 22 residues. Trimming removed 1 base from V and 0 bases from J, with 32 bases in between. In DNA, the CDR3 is TGTGCCTGTGACACGTCCGATACGGGAGGCCTCTTCCCGGACCCGTACACCGATAAACTCATCTTT. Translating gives CACDTSDTGGLFPDPYTDKLIF.

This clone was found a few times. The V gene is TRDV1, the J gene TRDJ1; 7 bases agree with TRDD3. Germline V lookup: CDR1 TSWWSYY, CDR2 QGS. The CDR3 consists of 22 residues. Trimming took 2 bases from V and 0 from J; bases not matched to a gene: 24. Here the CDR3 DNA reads TGTGCTCTTGGGGAAGATTCCTCCGGCGAGTACTGGGGCCTCCCGTACACCGATAAACTCATCTTT. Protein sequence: CALGEDSSGEYWGLPYTDKLIF.

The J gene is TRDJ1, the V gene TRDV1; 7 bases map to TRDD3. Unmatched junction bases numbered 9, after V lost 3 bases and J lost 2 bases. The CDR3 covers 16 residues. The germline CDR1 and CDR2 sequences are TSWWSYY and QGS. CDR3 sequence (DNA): TGTGCTCTTGGGGACTCTGACGGGGATAAGACCGATAAACTCATCTTT. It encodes CALGDSDGDKTDKLIF.

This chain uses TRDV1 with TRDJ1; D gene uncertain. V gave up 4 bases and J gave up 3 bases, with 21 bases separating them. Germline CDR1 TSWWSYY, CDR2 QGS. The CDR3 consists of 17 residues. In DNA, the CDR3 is TGTGCTCTTGGGGGCCATAAATGGCTGCGGGTTCCCGATAAACTCATCTTT. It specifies CALGGHKWLRVPDKLIF.

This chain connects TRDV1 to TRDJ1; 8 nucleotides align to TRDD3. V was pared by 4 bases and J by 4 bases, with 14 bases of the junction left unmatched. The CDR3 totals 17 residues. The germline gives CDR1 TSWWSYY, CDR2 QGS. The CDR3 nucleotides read TGTGCTCTTGGGGCACAAACTGGGGGCCAGCAAGGCGATAAACTCATCTTT. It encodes CALGAQTGGQQGDKLIF.

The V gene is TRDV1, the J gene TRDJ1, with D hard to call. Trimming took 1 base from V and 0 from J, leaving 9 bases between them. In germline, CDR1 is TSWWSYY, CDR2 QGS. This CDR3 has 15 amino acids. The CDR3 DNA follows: TGTGCTCTTGGGGAACAGTTCTCGTACACCGATAAACTCATCTTT. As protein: CALGEQFSYTDKLIF.

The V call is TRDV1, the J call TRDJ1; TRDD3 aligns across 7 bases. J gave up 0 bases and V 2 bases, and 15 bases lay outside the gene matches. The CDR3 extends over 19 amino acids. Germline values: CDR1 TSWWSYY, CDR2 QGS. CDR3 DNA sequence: TGTGCTCTTGGGGAAACACCCTTTCCACTGGGGCAGTACACCGATAAACTCATCTTT. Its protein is CALGETPFPLGQYTDKLIF.

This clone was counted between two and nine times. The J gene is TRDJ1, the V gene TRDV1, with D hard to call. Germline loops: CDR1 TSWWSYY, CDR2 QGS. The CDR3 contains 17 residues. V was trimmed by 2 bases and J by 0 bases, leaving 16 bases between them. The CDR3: CALGECSPREDTDKLIF. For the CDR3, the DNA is TGTGCTCTTGGGGAATGTTCCCCGAGAGAGGACACCGATAAACTCATCTTT.

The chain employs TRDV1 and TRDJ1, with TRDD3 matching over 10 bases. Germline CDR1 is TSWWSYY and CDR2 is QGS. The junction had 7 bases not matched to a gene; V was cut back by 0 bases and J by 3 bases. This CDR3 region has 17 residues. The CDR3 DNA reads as TGTGCTCTTGGGGAACTTTGCTGGGGGATAATCGCCGATAAACTCATCTTT. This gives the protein CALGELCWGIIADKLIF.

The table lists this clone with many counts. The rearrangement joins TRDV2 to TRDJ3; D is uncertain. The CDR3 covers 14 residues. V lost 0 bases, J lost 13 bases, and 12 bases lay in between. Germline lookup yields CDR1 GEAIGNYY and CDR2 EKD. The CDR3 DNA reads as TGTGCCTGTGACACCCGCGGGTTGGGTCGACAGATGTTTTTC. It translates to CACDTRGLGRQMFF.

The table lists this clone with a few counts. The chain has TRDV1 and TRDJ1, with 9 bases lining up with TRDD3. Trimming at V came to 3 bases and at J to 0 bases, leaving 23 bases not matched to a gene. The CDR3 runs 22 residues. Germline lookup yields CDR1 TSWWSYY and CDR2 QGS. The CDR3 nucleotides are TGTGCTCTTGGGGAGTACTCCCTACGGAAGGAAACTGGGGGACCGAACACCGATAAACTCATCTTT. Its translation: CALGEYSLRKETGGPNTDKLIF.

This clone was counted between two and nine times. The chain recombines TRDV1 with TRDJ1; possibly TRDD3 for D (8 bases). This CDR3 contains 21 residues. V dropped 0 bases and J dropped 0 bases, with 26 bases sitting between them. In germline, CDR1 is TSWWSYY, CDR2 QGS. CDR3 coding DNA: TGTGCTCTTGGGGAACTTTCCTACGCCTCCCTGGGGGACCTGTACACCGATAAACTCATCTTT. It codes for CALGELSYASLGDLYTDKLIF.